The 12 T cell receptor beta chains reported below all come from one sample, sequenced in a study of low-dose radiotherapy and immunotherapy resistance in tumors. First-strand cDNA relied on TRAV- and TRBV-specific primers spanning alpha and beta chains. With a constant-region primer and a V-primer adapter, TCRs were subjected to about 20 PCR cycles of amplification. A single record per CDR3 protein comes from TCRdb applying MiXCR to the reads. The table records 80,000 to 95,000 distinct CDR3 sequences, 9% to 9.5% of them present only once. Time point denoted: before trial treatment. The sample consisted of PBMCs, taken before treatment. The receptors derive from a male donor with prostate cancer.

This clonotype was counted many times. The chain links TRBV7-2 to TRBJ2-7, with TRBD1 as a possible D gene (6 bases). CDR1 is SGHTA, CDR2 FQGNSA, per germline. This CDR3 spans 15 amino acids. Trimming pared 1 base from V and 2 bases from J, leaving 12 bases between. CDR3 nucleotides: TGTGCCAGCAGCTTAGAACTAGGGGGTCCCTACGAGCAGTACTTC. The encoded protein is CASSLELGGPYEQYF.

This clonotype was counted at least ten times. This chain connects TRBV7-2 to TRBJ2-7; D ambiguous. This CDR3 is 12 amino acids long. Germline lookup yields CDR1 SGHTA and CDR2 FQGNSA. Trimming removed 2 bases from V and 6 bases from J, with 8 bases in between. The CDR3 sequence is CASSLPGLEQYF. Here the CDR3 DNA reads TGTGCCAGCAGCTTACCCGGCCTCGAGCAGTACTTC.

This clonotype was observed many times. The V call is TRBV10-2, the J call TRBJ2-7; 9 positions match TRBD2. Germline assignment: CDR1 WSHSY and CDR2 SAAADI. The CDR3 has 15 residues. Unmatched junction bases numbered 7, after V lost 5 bases and J lost 2 bases. CDR3 nucleotide sequence: TGCGCCAGCAGTAGAGTAGCGGGAGATGCCTACGAGCAGTACTTC. Its protein is CASSRVAGDAYEQYF.

This clonotype was detected many times. This chain joins TRBV6-2 or TRBV6-3 and TRBJ2-5; a weak D match, TRBD2 (7 bases). The CDR3 loop spans 16 amino acids. Per the germline V gene, CDR1 is MNHEY and CDR2 is SVGEGT. V lost 7 bases, J lost 2 bases, and 20 bases lay in between. CDR3 protein: CASTPRGGGLQETQYF. The CDR3 coding sequence is TGTGCCAGCACCCCCCGGGGAGGGGGACTTCAAGAGACCCAGTACTTC.

Ten or more counts support this clonotype. This chain links TRBV7-2 with TRBJ2-7; D gene unclear. V shed 5 bases and J shed 4 bases, with 6 bases lying between them. CDR1 is SGHTA and CDR2 is FQGNSA in the germline V gene. The CDR3 has 11 residues. CDR3 nucleotide sequence: TGTGCCAGCAGCATTATGTACGAGCAGTACTTC. This translates into CASSIMYEQYF.

This clonotype was seen ten or more times. The rearrangement links TRBV7-2 to TRBJ2-3, with D uncertain. Trimming took off 1 base at V and 0 bases at J, with 14 bases between the two ends. The CDR3 is made up of 17 amino acids. Per germline, CDR1 SGHTA and CDR2 FQGNSA. The CDR3 DNA sequence: TGTGCCAGCAGCTTAGGCGGCGGACCTCCTAGCACAGATACGCAGTATTTT. Translation gives CASSLGGGPPSTDTQYF.

At least ten counts were recorded for this clonotype. The V gene is TRBV5-4, the J gene TRBJ2-1; D remains ambiguous. This CDR3 has 13 amino acids. Germline lookup yields CDR1 SGHNT and CDR2 YYREEE (reference sequence). The V end was cut by 0 bases, the J end by 9 bases, with 10 bases between. Written as DNA, the CDR3 is TGTGCCAGCAGCTTGGACCCGGGCAGTGAGCAGTTCTTC. This codes for CASSLDPGSEQFF.

This clonotype was counted at least ten times. V is TRBV24-1 and J is TRBJ2-1; 10 bases are shared with TRBD2. V was clipped by 2 bases and J by 3 bases; unmatched bases: 3. This CDR3 is built from 16 residues. The germline V gene encodes CDR1 KGHDR and CDR2 SFDVKD. CDR3 coding DNA: TGTGCCACCAGTGATTCGGGACTAGCGAACTACAATGAGCAGTTCTTC. Its protein product is CATSDSGLANYNEQFF.

This clonotype came up many times. The V and J genes are TRBV6-1 and TRBJ2-7; tentative D call: TRBD1 (6 bases). CDR3 length: 16 residues. V lost 2 bases, J lost 2 bases, and 16 bases lay in between. CDR1 MNHNS and CDR2 SASEGT come from the germline V gene. The CDR3 sequence: CASSENMGHRTYEQYF. The CDR3, as DNA: TGTGCCAGCAGTGAAAATATGGGACACCGTACCTACGAGCAGTACTTC.

This clonotype was counted ten times or more. This chain links TRBV2 with TRBJ2-5; tentative D call: TRBD2 (7 bases). CDR3 length: 12 residues. V lost 11 bases and J lost 4, with 14 bases in between. Per the germline V gene, CDR1 is SNHLY and CDR2 is FYNNEI. CDR3 bases: TGTGCCCGGGGGGCGCTCGGAGAGACCCAGTACTTC. Protein: CARGALGETQYF. Full variable domain (missing parts from reference TRBV2 and TRBJ2-5): EPEVTQTPSHQVTQMGQEVILRCVPISNHLYFYWYRQILGQKVEFLVSFYNNEISEKSEIFDDQFSVERPDGSNFTLKIRSTKLEDSAMYFCARGALGETQYFGPGTRLLVL.

This clonotype was seen repeatedly, ten times or more. The CDR3 protein is CSVFNPIPPGYNEQFF. For the CDR3, the DNA is TGCAGCGTTTTTAATCCTATCCCTCCTGGGTACAATGAGCAGTTCTTC. V is TRBV29-1 and J is TRBJ2-1; D call uncertain. The CDR3 spans 16 residues. The V and J ends lost 5 bases and 4 bases respectively, with 21 bases between them. The germline V gene encodes CDR1 SQVTM and CDR2 ANQGSEA.

This clonotype was observed many times. The chain recombines TRBV30 with TRBJ1-1; D unresolved. Deletions cut 0 bases from V and 1 base from J, with 6 bases between. From germline, CDR1 is GTSNPN and CDR2 SVGIG (reference sequence). CDR3 length equals 13 residues. CDR3: CAWSVAGNTEAFF. The CDR3 bases are TGTGCCTGGAGTGTAGCAGGGAACACTGAAGCTTTCTTT.